This TCR beta chain was found in a study of cytomegalovirus exposure and HLA in healthy donors. Germline V gene sequence: CDR1 SGHRS, CDR2 YFSETQ. This CDR3 contains 16 residues. V shed 0 bases and J shed 0 bases, with 9 bases lying between them. The PCR was carried out with 60 Vbeta primers and 13 Jbeta primers. Clones were read by immunoSEQ multiplex PCR, and TCRdb kept only the in-frame ones, dropping some. The sample records over 120,000 clones, around 9.7% being singletons. The V call is TRBV5-1, the J call TRBJ1-4; D perhaps matches TRBD1 (6 bases). The sequenced sample consisted of PBMCs. This clonotype was obtained from a man between 50 and 59 years old in good health and CMV-seronegative. In DNA, the CDR3 is TGCGCCAGCAGCTTGGGGGGGCTGGCAACTAATGAAAAACTGTTTTTT. It yields the protein CASSLGGLATNEKLFF.